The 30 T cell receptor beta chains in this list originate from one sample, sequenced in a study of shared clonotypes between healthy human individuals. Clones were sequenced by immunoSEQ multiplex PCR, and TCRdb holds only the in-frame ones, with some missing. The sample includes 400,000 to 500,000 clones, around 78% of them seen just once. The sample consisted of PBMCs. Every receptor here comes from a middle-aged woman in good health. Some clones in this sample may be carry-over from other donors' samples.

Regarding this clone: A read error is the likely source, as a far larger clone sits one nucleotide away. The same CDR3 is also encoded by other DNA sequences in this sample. CDR3 amino acids: CASSLGLAGGSTGELFF. Written as DNA, the CDR3 is TGTGCCAGCAGCTTGGGACTAGCGGGGGGATCGACCGGGGAGCTGTTTTTT. The rearrangement joins TRBV7-2 to TRBJ2-2; 15 bases map to TRBD2. V shed 3 bases and J 5 bases; nucleotides not matched to a gene: 4. The CDR3 contains 17 residues. Germline CDR1 SGHTA, CDR2 FQGNSA.

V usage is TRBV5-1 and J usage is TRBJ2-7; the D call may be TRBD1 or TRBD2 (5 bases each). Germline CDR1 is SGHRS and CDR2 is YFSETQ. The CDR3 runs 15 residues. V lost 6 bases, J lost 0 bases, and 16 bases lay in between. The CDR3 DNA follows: TGCGCCAGCACTCCCGGGACGGACCTCTCCTACGAGCAGTACTTC. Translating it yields CASTPGTDLSYEQYF.

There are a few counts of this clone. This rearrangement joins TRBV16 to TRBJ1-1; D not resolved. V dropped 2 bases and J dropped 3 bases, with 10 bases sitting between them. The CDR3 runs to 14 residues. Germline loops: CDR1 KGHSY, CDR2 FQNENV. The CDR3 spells CASSQRTGYTEAFF. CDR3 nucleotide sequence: TGTGCCAGCAGCCAAAGAACCGGATACACTGAAGCTTTCTTT.

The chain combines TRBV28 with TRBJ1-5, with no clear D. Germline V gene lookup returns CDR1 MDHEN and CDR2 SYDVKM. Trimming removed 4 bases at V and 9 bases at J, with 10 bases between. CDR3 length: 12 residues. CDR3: CASSSPLGPQHF. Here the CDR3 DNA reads TGTGCCAGCAGTTCCCCCCTGGGGCCCCAGCATTTT.

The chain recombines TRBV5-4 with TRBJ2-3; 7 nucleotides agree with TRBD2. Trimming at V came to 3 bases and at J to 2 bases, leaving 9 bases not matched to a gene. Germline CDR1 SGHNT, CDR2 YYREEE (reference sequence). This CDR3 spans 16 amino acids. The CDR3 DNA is TGTGCCAGCAGCTCGGGAGGTCAAAGGGCCACAGATACGCAGTATTTT. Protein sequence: CASSSGGQRATDTQYF.

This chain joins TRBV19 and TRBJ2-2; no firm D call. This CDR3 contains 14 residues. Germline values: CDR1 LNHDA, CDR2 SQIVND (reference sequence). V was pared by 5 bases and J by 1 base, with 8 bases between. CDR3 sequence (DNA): TGTGCCAGTAGTGAAGAGCGGAACACCGGGGAGCTGTTTTTT. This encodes CASSEERNTGELFF. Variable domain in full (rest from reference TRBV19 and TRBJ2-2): DGGITQSPKYLFRKEGQNVTLSCEQNLNHDAMYWYRQDPGQGLRLIYYSQIVNDFQKGDIAEGYSVSREKKESFPLTVTSAQKNPTAFYLCASSEERNTGELFFGEGSRLTVL.

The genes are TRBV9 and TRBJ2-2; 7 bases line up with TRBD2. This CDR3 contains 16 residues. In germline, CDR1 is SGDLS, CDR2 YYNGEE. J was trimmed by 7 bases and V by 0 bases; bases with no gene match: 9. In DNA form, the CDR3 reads TGTGCCAGCAGCGTAGGGCTAGCGGAGTGGGGCGGGGAGCTGTTTTTT. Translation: CASSVGLAEWGGELFF.

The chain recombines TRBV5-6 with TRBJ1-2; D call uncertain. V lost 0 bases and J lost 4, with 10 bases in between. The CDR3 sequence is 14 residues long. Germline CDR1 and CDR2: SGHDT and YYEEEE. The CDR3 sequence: CASSLDPGPYGYTF. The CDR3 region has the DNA TGTGCCAGCAGCTTGGATCCGGGTCCCTATGGCTACACCTTC.

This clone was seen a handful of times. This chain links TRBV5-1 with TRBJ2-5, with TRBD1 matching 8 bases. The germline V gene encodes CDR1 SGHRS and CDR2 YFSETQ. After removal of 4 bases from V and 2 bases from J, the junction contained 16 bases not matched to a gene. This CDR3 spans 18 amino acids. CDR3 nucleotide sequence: TGCGCCAGCAGCCACGAAGCTCCCGGGACAGGTTATCAAGAGACCCAGTACTTC. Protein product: CASSHEAPGTGYQETQYF.

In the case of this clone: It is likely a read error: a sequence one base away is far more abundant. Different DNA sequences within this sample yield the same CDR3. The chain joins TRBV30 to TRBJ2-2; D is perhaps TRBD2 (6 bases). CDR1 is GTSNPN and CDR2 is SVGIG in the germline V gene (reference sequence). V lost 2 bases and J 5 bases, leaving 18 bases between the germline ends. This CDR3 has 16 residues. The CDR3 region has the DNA TGTGCCTGGAGTAGCGGACTTGCGGGGCTAACCGGGGAGCTGTTTTTT. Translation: CAWSSGLAGLTGELFF.

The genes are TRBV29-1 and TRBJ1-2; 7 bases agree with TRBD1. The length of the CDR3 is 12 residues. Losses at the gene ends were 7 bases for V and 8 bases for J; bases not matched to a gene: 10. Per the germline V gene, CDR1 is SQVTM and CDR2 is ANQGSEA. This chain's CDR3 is CSGTIGGWGYTF. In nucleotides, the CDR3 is TGCAGCGGCACGATAGGGGGCTGGGGCTACACCTTC.

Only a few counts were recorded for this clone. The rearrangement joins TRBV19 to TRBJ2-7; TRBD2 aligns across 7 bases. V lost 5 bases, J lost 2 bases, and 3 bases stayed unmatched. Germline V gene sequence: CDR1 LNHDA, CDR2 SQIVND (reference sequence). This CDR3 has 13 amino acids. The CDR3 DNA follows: TGTGCCAGTAGTCCCGCGGGGGCCTACGAGCAGTACTTC. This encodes CASSPAGAYEQYF.

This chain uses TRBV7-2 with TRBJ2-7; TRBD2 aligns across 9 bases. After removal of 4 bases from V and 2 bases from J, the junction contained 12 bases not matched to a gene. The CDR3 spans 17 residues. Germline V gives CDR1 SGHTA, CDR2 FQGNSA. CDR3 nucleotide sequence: TGTGCCAGCAGCTCCCGCTTTGCGGGAGGGCCTACCTACGAGCAGTACTTC. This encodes CASSSRFAGGPTYEQYF.

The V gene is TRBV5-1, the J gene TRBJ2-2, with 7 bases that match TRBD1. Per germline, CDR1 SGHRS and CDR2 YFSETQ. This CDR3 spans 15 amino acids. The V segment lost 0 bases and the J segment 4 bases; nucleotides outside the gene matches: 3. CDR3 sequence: CASSLVPGGTGELFF. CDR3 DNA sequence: TGCGCCAGCAGCTTGGTACCAGGGGGCACCGGGGAGCTGTTTTTT.

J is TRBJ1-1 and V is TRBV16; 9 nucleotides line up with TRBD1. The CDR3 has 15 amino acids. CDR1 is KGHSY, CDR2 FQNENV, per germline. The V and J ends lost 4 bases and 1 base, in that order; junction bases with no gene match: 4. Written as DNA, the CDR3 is TGTGCCAGCAGCCGCCGACAGGGGGGGAACACTGAAGCTTTCTTT. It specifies CASSRRQGGNTEAFF.

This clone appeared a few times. The CDR3 DNA is TGTGCCTGGAGGGCCCGAGGAACCGGGGAGCTGTTTTTT. It codes for CAWRARGTGELFF. V and J are TRBV30 and TRBJ2-2; D call uncertain. Trimming left V 3 bases short and J 5 bases short, with 10 bases between. CDR1 GTSNPN and CDR2 SVGIG come from the germline V gene (reference sequence). The CDR3 spans 13 residues.

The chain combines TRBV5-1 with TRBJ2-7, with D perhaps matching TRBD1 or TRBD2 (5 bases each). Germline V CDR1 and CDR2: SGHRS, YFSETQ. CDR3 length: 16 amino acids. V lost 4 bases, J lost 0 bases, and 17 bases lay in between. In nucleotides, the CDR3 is TGCGCCAGCAGCCGGGAACGAGACAGAATCTCCTACGAGCAGTACTTC. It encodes CASSRERDRISYEQYF. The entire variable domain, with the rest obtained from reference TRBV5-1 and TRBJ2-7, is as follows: KAGVTQTPRYLIKTRGQQVTLSCSPISGHRSVSWYQQTPGQGLQFLFEYFSETQRNKGNFPGRFSGRQFSNSRSEMNVSTLELGDSALYLCASSRERDRISYEQYFGPGTRLTVT.

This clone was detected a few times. The CDR3 region is CASSLPSGRAGLDTQYF. CDR3 nucleotide sequence: TGTGCCAGCAGCCTACCGAGCGGGAGGGCCGGGTTGGATACGCAGTATTTT. V is TRBV4-2 and J is TRBJ2-3; 10 positions match TRBD2. Germline assignment: CDR1 LGHNA and CDR2 YNFKEQ. The CDR3 consists of 17 residues. The ends lost 4 bases at V and 6 bases at J; junction bases unmatched: 13.

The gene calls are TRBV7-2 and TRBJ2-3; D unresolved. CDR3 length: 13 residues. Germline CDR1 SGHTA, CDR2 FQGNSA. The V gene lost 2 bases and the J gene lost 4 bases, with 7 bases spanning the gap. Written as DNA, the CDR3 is TGTGCCAGCAGCTTACCACTTTCAGATACGCAGTATTTT. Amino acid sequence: CASSLPLSDTQYF.

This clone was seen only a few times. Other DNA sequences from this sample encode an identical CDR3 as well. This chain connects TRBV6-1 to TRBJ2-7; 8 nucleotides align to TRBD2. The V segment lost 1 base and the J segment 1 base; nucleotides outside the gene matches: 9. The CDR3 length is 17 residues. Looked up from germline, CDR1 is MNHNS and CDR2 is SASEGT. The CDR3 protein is CASSEGPGGSPSYEQYF. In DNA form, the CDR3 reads TGTGCCAGCAGTGAAGGTCCGGGGGGGTCCCCTTCCTACGAGCAGTACTTC.

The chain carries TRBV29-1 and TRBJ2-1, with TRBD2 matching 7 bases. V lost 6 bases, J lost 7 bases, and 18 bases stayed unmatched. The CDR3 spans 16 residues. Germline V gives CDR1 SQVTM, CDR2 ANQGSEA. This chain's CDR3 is CSVMGGDSGSYNEQFF. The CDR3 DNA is TGCAGCGTGATGGGGGGGGACTCCGGGTCGTATAATGAGCAGTTCTTC.

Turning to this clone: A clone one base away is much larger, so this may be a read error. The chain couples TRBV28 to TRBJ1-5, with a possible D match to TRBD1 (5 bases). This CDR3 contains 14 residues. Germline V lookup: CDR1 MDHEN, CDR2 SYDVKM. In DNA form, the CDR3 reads TGTACCAGCAATCCGGGGGGGTACCATCAGCCCCAGCATTTT. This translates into CTSNPGGYHQPQHF.

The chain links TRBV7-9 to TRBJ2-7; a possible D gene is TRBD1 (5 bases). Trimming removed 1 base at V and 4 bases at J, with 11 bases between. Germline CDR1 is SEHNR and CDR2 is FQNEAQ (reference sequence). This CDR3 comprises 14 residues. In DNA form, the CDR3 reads TGTGCCAGCAGCTTAGTCGTTGGGGCGTACGAGCAGTACTTC. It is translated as CASSLVVGAYEQYF.

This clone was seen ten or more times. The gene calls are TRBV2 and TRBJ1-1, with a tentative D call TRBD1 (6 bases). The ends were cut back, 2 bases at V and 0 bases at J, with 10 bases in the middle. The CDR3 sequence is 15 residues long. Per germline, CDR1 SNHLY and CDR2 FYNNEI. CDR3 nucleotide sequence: TGTGCCAGCAGTGAATTCGACAGGATGAACACTGAAGCTTTCTTT. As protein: CASSEFDRMNTEAFF.

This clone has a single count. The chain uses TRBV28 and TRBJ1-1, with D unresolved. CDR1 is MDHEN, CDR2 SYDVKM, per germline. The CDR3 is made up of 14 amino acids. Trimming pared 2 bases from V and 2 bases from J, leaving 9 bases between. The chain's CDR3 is CASSLSAGNTEAFF. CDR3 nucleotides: TGTGCCAGCAGTTTAAGCGCAGGCAACACTGAAGCTTTCTTT.

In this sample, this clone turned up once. This chain's CDR3 is CASSPPLAGGPNNEQFF. The CDR3, as DNA: TGTGCCAGCAGCCCCCCACTAGCGGGAGGGCCAAACAATGAGCAGTTCTTC. The rearrangement links TRBV7-9 to TRBJ2-1; 13 nucleotides line up with TRBD2. The CDR3 is 17 amino acids. Germline assignment: CDR1 SEHNR and CDR2 FQNEAQ (reference sequence). J lost 5 bases, V lost 5 bases, and 9 bases had no gene match.

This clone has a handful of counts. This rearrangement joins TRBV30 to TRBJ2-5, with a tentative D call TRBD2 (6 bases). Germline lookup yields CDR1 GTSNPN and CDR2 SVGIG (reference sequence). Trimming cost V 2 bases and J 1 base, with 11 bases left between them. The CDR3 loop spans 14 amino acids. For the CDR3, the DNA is TGTGCCTGGAGTCGACGGAGGGGCCAAGAGACCCAGTACTTC. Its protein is CAWSRRRGQETQYF.

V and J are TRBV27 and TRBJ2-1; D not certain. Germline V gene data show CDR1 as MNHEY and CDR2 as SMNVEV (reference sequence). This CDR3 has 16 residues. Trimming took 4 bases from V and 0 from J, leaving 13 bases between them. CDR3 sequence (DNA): TGTGCCAGCAGTTCAGCACTTACGTTCTCCTACAATGAGCAGTTCTTC. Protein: CASSSALTFSYNEQFF.

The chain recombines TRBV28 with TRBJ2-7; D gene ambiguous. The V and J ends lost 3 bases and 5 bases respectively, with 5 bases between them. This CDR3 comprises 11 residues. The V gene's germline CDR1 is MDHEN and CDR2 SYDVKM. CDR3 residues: CASSFRHEQYF. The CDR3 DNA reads TGTGCCAGCAGTTTTCGGCACGAGCAGTACTTC. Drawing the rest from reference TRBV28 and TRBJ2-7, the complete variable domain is DVKVTQSSRYLVKRTGEKVFLECVQDMDHENMFWYRQDPGLGLRLIYFSYDVKMKEKGDIPEGYSVSREKKERFSLILESASTNQTSMYLCASSFRHEQYFGPGTRLTVT.

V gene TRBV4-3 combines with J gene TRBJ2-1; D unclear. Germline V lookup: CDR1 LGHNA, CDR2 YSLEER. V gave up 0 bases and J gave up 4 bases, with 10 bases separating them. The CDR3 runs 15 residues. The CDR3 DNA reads TGCGCCAGCAGCCAAGATCGAGGTTATTACAATGAGCAGTTCTTC. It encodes CASSQDRGYYNEQFF.